Below, 5 T cell receptor beta chains from the same sample are listed, as sequenced in a study of shared clonotypes between healthy human individuals. Here immunoSEQ multiplex PCR was the method, and the copy in TCRdb shows in-frame clones only, minus some. The top ten hold roughly 0.13% of the sample, which has some 2.1 million clones, 90% to 95% seen once. Sequencing was performed on naive CD4+ T cells sorted from blood. Subset defined: CD45RA+ positively selected. All receptors come from a man aged 18 to 29 in good health.

The chain employs TRBV10-1 and TRBJ2-5; no clear D. Germline CDR1 WNHNN, CDR2 SYGVQD (reference sequence). The CDR3 covers 11 residues. V was shortened by 3 bases and J by 14 bases, with 13 bases between the two germline ends. The DNA of the CDR3 is TGCGCCAGCAGTGAAGGCGACCAGCAATACTTC. Protein: CASSEGDQQYF.

The chain is built from TRBV5-6 and TRBJ1-6; perhaps TRBD1 as D (6 bases). The CDR3 loop spans 15 amino acids. Trimming cost V 4 bases and J 3 bases, with 11 bases left between them. From germline, CDR1 is SGHDT and CDR2 YYEEEE. The CDR3: CASSVTGIYNSPLHF. CDR3 coding DNA: TGTGCCAGCAGCGTCACAGGGATCTATAATTCACCCCTCCACTTT.

This clone has only one observation. The chain employs TRBV19 and TRBJ1-2, with TRBD1 matching 8 bases. Trimming removed 6 bases from V and 6 bases from J; junction bases left unmatched: 6. This CDR3 region has 13 residues. Germline V CDR1 and CDR2: LNHDA, SQIVND (reference sequence). CDR3 amino acids: CASRSTGGHGYTF. CDR3 coding DNA: TGTGCCAGTAGGAGCACAGGGGGTCATGGCTACACCTTC.

The rearrangement uses TRBV6-5 and TRBJ2-5; D assignment may be TRBD1 or TRBD2 (5 bases each). Germline V gene data show CDR1 as MNHEY and CDR2 as SVGAGI. This CDR3 contains 13 residues. V was trimmed by 5 bases and J by 5 bases, leaving 12 bases between them. DNA for the CDR3: TGTGCCAGCAGTAGGGACGCCGGGGAGACCCAGTACTTC. This sequence encodes CASSRDAGETQYF.

The chain uses TRBV5-4 and TRBJ1-4, with a tentative D call TRBD1 (5 bases). The length of the CDR3 is 15 residues. V was clipped by 0 bases and J by 4 bases, with 10 bases between them. Germline-derived CDR1 and CDR2 are SGHNT and YYREEE (reference sequence). CDR3: CASSLAQGGNEKLFF. CDR3 nucleotides: TGTGCCAGCAGCTTGGCGCAGGGCGGTAATGAAAAACTGTTTTTT.